The sequence of this TCR beta chain was determined in a study of T cells in Graves' hyperthyroidism and ophthalmopathy. Whole-study results and caveats: The model foresaw ophthalmopathy a median roughly 6.3 months prior to onset. Clonotypes that were expanded in thyroid above 0.001 mostly appeared in blood too.

To note about this clonotype: Its specificity is not known.

CDR1 SNHLY and CDR2 FYNNEI come from the germline V gene. CDR3 length equals 12 residues. V was shortened by 6 bases and J by 6 bases, with 10 bases between the two germline ends. Isolation of PBMCs was performed on around 9.7 ml fresh peripheral blood. Amplified regions were TCR beta CDR3 sequences from RNA transcripts. RT-PCR in the first round (using the HTBI primer set) targeted the TCR CDR3. From the multiplex PCR reads, TCRdb called clonotypes with MiXCR, one entry per CDR3 protein. The sample comprises approximately 420,000 distinct CDR3 sequences, about 16% of which are singletons, and around a third rests with the top ten.

The receptor was derived from a young woman with Graves' hyperthyroidism. What was sequenced was blood. This sequence joins TRBV2 and TRBJ2-3; a weak D match, TRBD1 (5 bases). CDR3: CASRSGMDTQYF. DNA of the CDR3: TGTGCCAGCAGGTCAGGGATGGATACGCAGTATTTT.